The clone carrying this T cell receptor (beta chain) showed up just a few times. The entry originates in a study of blood T cell repertoires in COVID-19. At the level of the study: T cells, B-cell-depleted T cells, or PBMCs provided the cDNA or gDNA that served as material.

Assignments of participants to cohorts depended upon their own reported clinical history. This table comes from immunoSEQ multiplex PCR, and its TCRdb copy is limited to in-frame clones, with some not included. The table shows roughly 300,000 clones, with roughly 90% occurring only once. Germline trimming cut 3 bases from V and 3 bases from J; bases unmatched to any gene: 5. The CDR3 covers 14 residues. Germline lookup yields CDR1 SGHRS and CDR2 YFSETQ. This chain links TRBV5-1 with TRBJ1-2; 7 bases match TRBD1. The clonotype originates from a woman aged 40 to 55 with acute COVID-19. Sequencing was performed on PBMCs or T cells enriched from blood (not recorded which). The DNA for the CDR3 is TGCGCCAGCAGCTCGCGACAGGGAGACTATGGCTACACCTTC. Translated, it gives CASSSRQGDYGYTF.